The 27 T cell receptor beta chains below all came from one sample that was sequenced in a study of blood T cell repertoires in COVID-19. The method was immunoSEQ multiplex PCR; TCRdb's version includes in-frame clones alone and lacks a portion of them. The sample lists about 160,000 clones, roughly 82% seen once, with 7% in the top ten. The specimen sequenced was peripheral blood. The receptor set was obtained from a woman between 40 and 55 years old with COVID-19, enrolled during active disease.

The chain employs TRBV2 and TRBJ1-2; D might be TRBD1 (6 bases). From germline, CDR1 is SNHLY and CDR2 FYNNEI. V was cut by 7 bases and J by 8 bases, with 8 bases left in between. The CDR3 consists of 10 residues. CDR3 amino acids: CASTGVGYTF. The CDR3 bases are TGTGCCAGCACAGGGGTCGGCTACACCTTC.

The V call is TRBV7-9, the J call TRBJ2-1, with TRBD2 matching 9 bases. CDR1 and CDR2 (germline): SEHNR, FQNEAQ (reference sequence). The CDR3 covers 17 residues. V trimming: 0 bases; J trimming: 7 bases; junction bases outside the gene matches: 10. The CDR3 protein is CASSLALRLADANEQFF. CDR3 sequence (DNA): TGTGCCAGCAGCTTAGCCCTTAGACTAGCGGACGCTAATGAGCAGTTCTTC.

This chain connects TRBV20-1 to TRBJ2-3; no firm D call. The germline V gene has CDR1 DFQATT and CDR2 SNEGSKA (reference sequence). This CDR3 is built from 13 residues. Trimming took off 3 bases at V and 8 bases at J, with 15 bases between the two ends. The CDR3 nucleotides read TGCAGTGCTAGTGATGGGCCCATCCTTACGCAGTATTTT. Amino acid sequence: CSASDGPILTQYF.

V is TRBV18 and J is TRBJ1-4, with D tentatively TRBD1 (5 bases). The CDR3 sequence is 14 residues long. Germline V lookup: CDR1 KGHSH, CDR2 LQKENI. V was cut by 3 bases and J by 7 bases, with 12 bases left in between. CDR3 bases: TGTGCCAGCTCACCCGCCGGGGGAGGTGAAAAACTGTTTTTT. It encodes CASSPAGGGEKLFF. Based on the CDR3 plus reference TRBV18 and TRBJ1-4, the full variable domain is NAGVMQNPRHLVRRRGQEARLRCSPMKGHSHVYWYRQLPEEGLKFMVYLQKENIIDESGMPKERFSAEFPKEGPSILRIQQVVRGDSAAYFCASSPAGGGEKLFFGSGTQLSVL.

This clone came up a few times. The chain joins TRBV30 to TRBJ1-1, with D possibly TRBD1 on 6 matching bases. The V gene's germline CDR1 is GTSNPN and CDR2 SVGIG (reference sequence). The CDR3 is 14 amino acids. Trimming cost V 4 bases and J 1 base, with 13 bases left between them. This chain's CDR3 is CAWNGGGSNTEAFF. Here the CDR3 DNA reads TGTGCCTGGAATGGGGGGGGCTCGAACACTGAAGCTTTCTTT.

This clone was picked up a small number of times. The V and J genes are TRBV5-8 and TRBJ2-1, with a tentative D call TRBD2 (6 bases). With 5 bases removed from V and 0 bases from J, the gap between germline ends came to 18 bases. Germline CDR1 SGHTS, CDR2 YDEGEE. The CDR3 spans 17 residues. For the CDR3, the DNA is TGTGCCAGCAGTTCCTATAGCGGAGGGAACTCCTACAATGAGCAGTTCTTC. Translating gives CASSSYSGGNSYNEQFF. Supplemented by reference TRBV5-8 and TRBJ2-1, the full variable domain reads EAGVTQSPTHLIKTRGQQATLRCSPISGHTSVYWYQQALGLGLQFLLWYDEGEERNRGNFPPRFSGRQFPNYSSELNVNALELEDSALYLCASSSYSGGNSYNEQFFGPGTRLTVL.

The chain joins TRBV2 to TRBJ2-1; D possibly corresponds to TRBD2 (6 bases). Germline CDR1 reads SNHLY; CDR2 reads FYNNEI. The CDR3 sequence is 15 residues long. Trimming removed 8 bases at V and 0 bases at J, with 14 bases between. The CDR3 spells CASQRDSGSYNEQFF. The CDR3 nucleotides read TGTGCCAGCCAGAGGGACTCCGGCTCCTACAATGAGCAGTTCTTC. The full variable domain, its missing parts supplied by reference TRBV2 and TRBJ2-1, is EPEVTQTPSHQVTQMGQEVILRCVPISNHLYFYWYRQILGQKVEFLVSFYNNEISEKSEIFDDQFSVERPDGSNFTLKIRSTKLEDSAMYFCASQRDSGSYNEQFFGPGTRLTVL.

The rearrangement uses TRBV7-8 and TRBJ1-1; 9 bases align to TRBD1. Germline V gene sequence: CDR1 SGHVS, CDR2 FQNEAQ. V lost 6 bases, J lost 4 bases, and 9 bases stayed unmatched. The CDR3 contains 15 residues. CDR3: CASRRTGDLGTEAFF. The CDR3 nucleotides are TGTGCCAGCAGGAGGACAGGGGACTTGGGCACTGAAGCTTTCTTT. Drawing the rest from reference TRBV7-8 and TRBJ1-1, the complete variable domain is GAGVSQSPRYKVAKRGQDVALRCDPISGHVSLFWYQQALGQGPEFLTYFQNEAQLDKSGLPSDRFFAERPEGSVSTLKIQRTQQEDSAVYLCASRRTGDLGTEAFFGQGTRLTVV.

The chain joins TRBV6-6 to TRBJ1-5; TRBD1 aligns across 10 bases. Germline V gene data show CDR1 as MNHNY and CDR2 as SVGAGI (reference sequence). The CDR3 is made up of 14 amino acids. With V trimmed by 6 bases and J by 7 bases, 6 bases remained unmatched. The CDR3 DNA sequence: TGTGCCAGCAGCCGAGGACAGGGGGAGCAGCCCCAGCATTTT. It translates to CASSRGQGEQPQHF.

V gene TRBV19 combines with J gene TRBJ2-1, with D tentatively TRBD2 (5 bases). V gave up 4 bases and J gave up 0 bases, with 10 bases separating them. Germline values: CDR1 LNHDA, CDR2 SQIVND (reference sequence). This CDR3 spans 15 amino acids. The CDR3 DNA is TGTGCCAGTAGTAGAGGGCCAAACTCCTACAATGAGCAGTTCTTC. It codes for CASSRGPNSYNEQFF.

The chain carries TRBV3-1 (or the pseudogene TRBV3-2) and TRBJ1-3, with TRBD1 matching 7 bases. Trimming removed 5 bases from V and 0 bases from J; junction bases left unmatched: 10. There are 17 residues in the CDR3. Germline CDR1 and CDR2: LGHDT and YNNKEL (reference sequence). This chain's CDR3 is CASSLHDRALSGNTIYF. CDR3 nucleotide sequence: TGTGCCAGCAGCTTACACGACAGGGCCCTCTCTGGAAACACCATATATTTT.

The rearrangement joins TRBV13 to TRBJ1-3; 8 bases align to TRBD1. Per germline, CDR1 PRHDT and CDR2 FYEKMQ (reference sequence). The J segment lost 7 bases and the V segment lost 10 bases, leaving 21 bases of the junction unmatched. This CDR3 contains 17 residues. CDR3 coding DNA: TGTGCCACTTCTCGGGACAGGTCCGTTATTGTGCGTAACACCATATATTTT. Its translation: CATSRDRSVIVRNTIYF.

This chain joins TRBV4-1 and TRBJ1-1; unclear D gene. The CDR3 runs 16 residues. Germline-derived CDR1 and CDR2 are MGHRA and YSYEKL. Trimming cost V 0 bases and J 2 bases, with 13 bases left between them. The DNA for the CDR3 is TGCGCCAGCAGCCAAGATCAAAGAGTATCAAACACTGAAGCTTTCTTT. It yields the protein CASSQDQRVSNTEAFF.

The rearrangement joins TRBV2 to TRBJ1-1, with TRBD1 matching over 10 bases. In germline, CDR1 is SNHLY, CDR2 FYNNEI. V dropped 6 bases and J dropped 11; count of bases not matched to a gene: 9. This CDR3 spans 13 amino acids. CDR3 DNA: TGTGCCAGCAGAGCATACGGGACAGGGGCTGCTTTCTTT. It codes for CASRAYGTGAAFF.

J is TRBJ2-4 and V is TRBV25-1; 7 positions match TRBD2. The junction had 13 bases not matched to a gene; V was cut back by 10 bases and J by 4 bases. CDR1 and CDR2 from the germline V gene are MGHDK and SYGVNS. The CDR3 runs to 15 residues. The CDR3 here is CATGHSASGKNIQYF. CDR3 bases: TGTGCCACGGGGCACTCGGCTAGCGGTAAAAACATTCAGTACTTC.

V gene TRBV7-3 combines with J gene TRBJ1-1; the D is unclear. The V gene lost 8 bases and the J gene lost 11 bases, with 6 bases spanning the gap. From germline, CDR1 is SGHTA and CDR2 FQGTGA. This CDR3 is 8 amino acids long. CDR3 sequence: CASYSAFF. For the CDR3, the DNA is TGTGCCAGCTATTCGGCTTTCTTT.

The chain links TRBV6-5 to TRBJ1-5; D is possibly TRBD1 (5 bases). CDR1 MNHEY and CDR2 SVGAGI come from the germline V gene. The CDR3 has 15 amino acids. V lost 6 bases and J lost 1, with 13 bases in between. For the CDR3, the DNA is TGTGCCAGCAGGCCATTCCCAGGGAGCAATCAGCCCCAGCATTTT. Protein product: CASRPFPGSNQPQHF.

This rearrangement joins TRBV28 to TRBJ1-1, with 9 nucleotides matching TRBD1. Per the germline V gene, CDR1 is MDHEN and CDR2 is SYDVKM. Losses at the gene ends were 2 bases for V and 5 bases for J; bases not matched to a gene: 9. CDR3 length equals 16 residues. This CDR3 reads CASSLRTGTGLTEAFF. CDR3 sequence (DNA): TGTGCCAGCAGTTTACGAACCGGGACAGGGTTGACTGAAGCTTTCTTT. The whole variable domain, filled in from reference TRBV28 and TRBJ1-1, reads DVKVTQSSRYLVKRTGEKVFLECVQDMDHENMFWYRQDPGLGLRLIYFSYDVKMKEKGDIPEGYSVSREKKERFSLILESASTNQTSMYLCASSLRTGTGLTEAFFGQGTRLTVV.

With respect to this clone: The junction departs from germline at one end; a sequencing error may be responsible. This chain joins TRBV3-1 (or the pseudogene TRBV3-2) and TRBJ2-1, with a weak D call TRBD2 (6 bases). This CDR3 is built from 11 residues. The germline V gene encodes CDR1 LGHDT and CDR2 YNNKEL (reference sequence). CDR3 nucleotides: TGTGCCAGCAGCCAAGAGCGGGGCCGCCTCTTC. Translated: CASSQERGRLF.

V is TRBV7-2 and J is TRBJ1-2, with 8 nucleotides matching TRBD1. This CDR3 contains 16 residues. J lost 7 bases, V lost 1 base, and 11 bases had no gene match. Germline V CDR1 and CDR2: SGHTA, FQGNSA. For the CDR3, the DNA is TGTGCCAGCAGCTTAGGCTTAGGACAGGGTTTAAGTGGCTACACCTTC. Translating gives CASSLGLGQGLSGYTF.

The count of this clone is one. V usage is TRBV3-1 (or the pseudogene TRBV3-2) and J usage is TRBJ2-1, with D perhaps matching TRBD1 (5 bases). Germline assignment: CDR1 LGHDT and CDR2 YNNKEL (reference sequence). This CDR3 region has 15 residues. V was clipped by 6 bases and J by 7 bases, with 19 bases between them. CDR3: CASSRSSWGTNEQFF. CDR3 DNA: TGTGCCAGCAGTCGATCGAGTTGGGGCACGAATGAGCAGTTCTTC.

The V call is TRBV27, the J call TRBJ2-7; the D is unclear. V gave up 10 bases and J gave up 2 bases, with 15 bases separating them. This CDR3 has 13 amino acids. Per germline, CDR1 MNHEY and CDR2 SMNVEV (reference sequence). In DNA form, the CDR3 reads TGTGCCACACTCCAGCGAACCCCCTACGAGCAGTACTTC. Residues: CATLQRTPYEQYF.

CDR3 in amino acids: CASSRQGLLLETQYF. CDR3 nucleotide sequence: TGTGCCAGCAGCCGCCAGGGGCTGTTATTGGAGACCCAGTACTTC. The chain couples TRBV7-2 to TRBJ2-5; the D gene is possibly TRBD1 (6 bases). V lost 5 bases and J lost 5, with 18 bases in between. The CDR3 is 15 residues long. Germline values: CDR1 SGHTA, CDR2 FQGNSA.

J is TRBJ1-1 and V is TRBV6-2 or TRBV6-3, with D perhaps TRBD1 (6 bases). There are 17 residues in the CDR3. Germline V CDR1 and CDR2: MNHEY, SVGEGT. Trimming took off 6 bases at V and 4 bases at J, with 24 bases between the two ends. This CDR3 reads CASSRSRDKPTTTEAFF. CDR3 coding DNA: TGTGCCAGCAGCCGAAGCCGGGACAAGCCCACCACCACTGAAGCTTTCTTT.

J is TRBJ2-7 and V is TRBV11-2, with 8 bases lining up with TRBD1. This CDR3 contains 15 residues. Trimming took 2 bases from V and 2 from J; bases not matched to a gene: 5. Germline CDR1 is SGHAT and CDR2 is FQNNGV. The CDR3, as DNA: TGTGCCAGCAGCTTAAGCCTGACAGGGGCCTACGAGCAGTACTTC. As protein: CASSLSLTGAYEQYF.

In the case of this clone: With a much larger clone just one base away, this may be a read error. The V call is TRBV3-1 (or the pseudogene TRBV3-2), the J call TRBJ2-3; TRBD2 agrees at 10 bases. Per germline, CDR1 LGHDT and CDR2 YNNKEL (reference sequence). The CDR3 contains 15 residues. The J segment lost 0 bases and the V segment lost 5 bases, leaving 2 bases of the junction unmatched. In DNA form, the CDR3 reads TGTGCCAGCAGCTTAGCGGGGGGAAGCACAGATACGCAGTATTTT. Translation gives CASSLAGGSTDTQYF.

The V gene is TRBV3-1 (or the pseudogene TRBV3-2), the J gene TRBJ2-4; 14 bases fit TRBD2. Germline loops: CDR1 LGHDT, CDR2 YNNKEL (reference sequence). The V and J ends lost 0 bases and 6 bases, in that order; junction bases with no gene match: 13. This CDR3 has 20 residues. Written as DNA, the CDR3 is TGTGCCAGCAGCCAAGATTGGGGACTAGCGGGAGTTGGGGGGTTAAACATTCAGTACTTC. Its translation: CASSQDWGLAGVGGLNIQYF.